This entry features one TCR beta chain sequence. Germline values: CDR1 SGHRS, CDR2 YFSETQ. The CDR3 extends over 16 amino acids. Between the trimmed V and J ends, which lost 2 bases and 2 bases, there was a span of 14 bases. The sample originates from a study of T cell responses to AZD1222 COVID-19 vaccine. Assay: immunoSEQ multiplex PCR; the TCRdb copy retains only in-frame clones and omits some. The data hold about 150,000 clones, with around 87% observed a single time. This clonotype was sampled from an adult who received the AZD1222 COVID-19 vaccine. V and J are TRBV5-1 and TRBJ2-1, with a possible D match to TRBD2 (6 bases). This specimen was peripheral blood, taken 28 days after the second AZD1222 dose. The DNA of the CDR3 is TGCGCCAGCAGCTTCCCTGTGAGGGAGGCCTACAATGAGCAGTTCTTC. Encoded protein: CASSFPVREAYNEQFF. The full variable domain, with the rest looked up from reference TRBV5-1 and TRBJ2-1, is KAGVTQTPRYLIKTRGQQVTLSCSPISGHRSVSWYQQTPGQGLQFLFEYFSETQRNKGNFPGRFSGRQFSNSRSEMNVSTLELGDSALYLCASSFPVREAYNEQFFGPGTRLTVL.